Below, one T cell receptor (beta chain) is given with its context. The antigen remains unidentified. Here immunoSEQ multiplex PCR was the method, and the copy in TCRdb shows in-frame clones only, minus some. The table shows about 120,000 clones, with roughly 95% occurring only once. The entry originates in a study of graft-versus-host responses after intestinal transplantation. Study-wide background: Grafts were multivisceral, liver-intestinal, or isolated intestinal. Recipients uniformly received anti-thymocyte globulin induction, followed by tacrolimus and steroids for two to four years.

Study-wide results and caveats: There was an association between peak levels of circulating GvH clones and early post-transplant HvG declines.

The material sequenced was unstimulated CD8+ T cells sorted from spleen or lymph node cells, taken before intestinal transplant. The origin of this receptor is a human donor who received an intestinal transplant.

The CDR3 is CASSRGTGARELFF. The CDR3 coding sequence is TGTGCCAGCAGCAGAGGGACAGGGGCAAGGGAGCTGTTTTTT. The J gene is TRBJ2-2, the V gene TRBV13, with 10 positions matching TRBD1. J gave up 9 bases and V 5 bases, and 6 bases lay outside the gene matches. The CDR3 length is 14 residues. Germline V CDR1 and CDR2: PRHDT, FYEKMQ (reference sequence).